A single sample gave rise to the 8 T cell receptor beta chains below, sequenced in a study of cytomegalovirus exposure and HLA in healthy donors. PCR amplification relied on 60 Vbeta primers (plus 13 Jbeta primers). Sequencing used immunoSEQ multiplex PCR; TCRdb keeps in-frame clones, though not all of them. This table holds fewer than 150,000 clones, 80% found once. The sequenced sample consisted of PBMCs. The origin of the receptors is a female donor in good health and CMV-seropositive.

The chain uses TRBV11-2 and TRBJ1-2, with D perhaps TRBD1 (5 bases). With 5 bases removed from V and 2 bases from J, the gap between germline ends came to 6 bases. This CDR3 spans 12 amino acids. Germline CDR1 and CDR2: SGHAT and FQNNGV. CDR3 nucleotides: TGTGCCAGCAGCGGACAAAACTATGGCTACACCTTC. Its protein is CASSGQNYGYTF.

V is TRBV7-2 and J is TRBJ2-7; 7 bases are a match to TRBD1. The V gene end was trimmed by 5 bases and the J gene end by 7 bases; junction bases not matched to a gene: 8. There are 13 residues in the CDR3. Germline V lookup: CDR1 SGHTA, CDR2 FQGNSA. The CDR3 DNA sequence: TGTGCCAGCAGCCAATCTACAGGGGTGGAGCAGTACTTC. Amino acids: CASSQSTGVEQYF.

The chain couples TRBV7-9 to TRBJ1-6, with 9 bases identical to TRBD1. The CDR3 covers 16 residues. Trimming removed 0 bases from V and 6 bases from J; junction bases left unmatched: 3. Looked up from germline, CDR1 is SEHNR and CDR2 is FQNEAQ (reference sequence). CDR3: CASSLAGTGPNSPLHF. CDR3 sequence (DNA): TGTGCCAGCAGCTTAGCCGGGACAGGGCCTAATTCACCCCTCCACTTT.

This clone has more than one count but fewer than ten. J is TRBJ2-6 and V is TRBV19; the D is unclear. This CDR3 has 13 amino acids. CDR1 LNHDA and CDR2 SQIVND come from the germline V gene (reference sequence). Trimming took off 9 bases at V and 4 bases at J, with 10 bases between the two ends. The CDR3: CASSPRGANVLTF. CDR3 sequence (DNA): TGTGCCAGCTCGCCGAGGGGGGCCAACGTCCTGACTTTC.

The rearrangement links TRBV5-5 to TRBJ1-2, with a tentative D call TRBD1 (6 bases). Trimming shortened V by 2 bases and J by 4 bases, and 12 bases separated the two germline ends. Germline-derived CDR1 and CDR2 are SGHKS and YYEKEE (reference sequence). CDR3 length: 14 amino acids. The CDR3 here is CASSFTGQRYGYTF. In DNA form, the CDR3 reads TGTGCCAGCAGCTTCACCGGACAGCGCTATGGCTACACCTTC. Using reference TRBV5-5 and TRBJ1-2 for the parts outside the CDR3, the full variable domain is DAGVTQSPTHLIKTRGQQVTLRCSPISGHKSVSWYQQVLGQGPQFIFQYYEKEERGRGNFPDRFSARQFPNYSSELNVNALLLGDSALYLCASSFTGQRYGYTFGSGTRLTVV.

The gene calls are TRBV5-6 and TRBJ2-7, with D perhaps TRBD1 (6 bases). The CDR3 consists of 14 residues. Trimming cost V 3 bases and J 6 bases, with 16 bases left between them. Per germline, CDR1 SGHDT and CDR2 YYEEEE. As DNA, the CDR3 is TGTGCCAGCAGCTCCGGGACACCCTCCGGCGAGCAGTACTTC. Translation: CASSSGTPSGEQYF.

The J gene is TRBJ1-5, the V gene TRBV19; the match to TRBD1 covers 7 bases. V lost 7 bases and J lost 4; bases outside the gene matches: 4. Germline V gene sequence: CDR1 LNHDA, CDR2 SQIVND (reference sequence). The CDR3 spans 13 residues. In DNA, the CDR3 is TGTGCCAGTATCGAGGGGGCGAATCAGCCCCAGCATTTT. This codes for CASIEGANQPQHF.

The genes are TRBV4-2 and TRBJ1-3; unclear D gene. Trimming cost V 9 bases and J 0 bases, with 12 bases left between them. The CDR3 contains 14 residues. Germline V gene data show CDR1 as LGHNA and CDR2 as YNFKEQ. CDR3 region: CASGIGVSGNTIYF. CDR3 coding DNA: TGTGCCAGTGGAATCGGAGTCTCTGGAAACACCATATATTTT.